The next 21 T cell receptor beta chains were all read from a single sample in a study of blood T cell repertoires in COVID-19 (dated by TCRdb to the early 2020s). The library relied on the immunoSEQ multiplex PCR assay. Drawn from immuneACCESS, this table holds only the in-frame rearrangements with V and J called that TCRdb kept. Clones are partly lost; checked studies trace under half to an unresolved V gene and leave the rest unexplained. The sample records around 280,000 clones, 88% of which are singletons. The leading ten clones occupy about 11% of the sample. Material for sequencing was peripheral blood. These TCRs come from a woman in her 30s with COVID-19, enrolled during active disease.

The chain combines TRBV2 with TRBJ2-7; D is possibly TRBD1 (7 bases). The germline V and J ends were trimmed by 5 bases and 10 bases, with 21 bases remaining between them. Per the germline V gene, CDR1 is SNHLY and CDR2 is FYNNEI. CDR3 size: 14 residues. As DNA, the CDR3 is TGTGCCAGCAGTCAACGGGGGACAGCCCCCGAACAGTACTTC. This sequence encodes CASSQRGTAPEQYF.

As DNA, the CDR3 is TGCGCCAGCAGCCAACAGGGTAGGAGCACTGAAGCTTTCTTT. As protein: CASSQQGRSTEAFF. The V gene is TRBV5-1, the J gene TRBJ1-1, with D maybe TRBD1 (6 bases). V was pared by 4 bases and J by 4 bases, with 14 bases between. The CDR3 runs to 14 residues. Germline V CDR1 and CDR2: SGHRS, YFSETQ.

This clone was recorded once. V gene TRBV7-9 combines with J gene TRBJ1-1, with D possibly being TRBD1 (6 bases). The V end was cut by 1 base, the J end by 0 bases, with 9 bases between. CDR1 and CDR2 (germline): SEHNR, FQNEAQ (reference sequence). The CDR3 length is 15 residues. The CDR3 DNA sequence: TGTGCCAGCAGCTTAGTGGGACAACTGAACACTGAAGCTTTCTTT. It codes for CASSLVGQLNTEAFF.

The chain carries TRBV7-3 and TRBJ2-3; 7 bases fit TRBD1. Unmatched junction bases numbered 4, after V lost 4 bases and J lost 0 bases. Looked up from germline, CDR1 is SGHTA and CDR2 is FQGTGA. This CDR3 contains 15 residues. In DNA, the CDR3 is TGTGCCAGCAGCTCGGGACAGCCTAGCACAGATACGCAGTATTTT. It encodes CASSSGQPSTDTQYF.

The CDR3 region has the DNA TGTGCCAGCAGCGTAACGGGACAACTGAACACTGAAGCTTTCTTT. Protein: CASSVTGQLNTEAFF. This chain joins TRBV9 and TRBJ1-1; maybe TRBD1 (6 bases). There are 15 residues in the CDR3. Trimming removed 1 base from V and 0 bases from J, with 10 bases in between. The germline gives CDR1 SGDLS, CDR2 YYNGEE.

The gene calls are TRBV28 and TRBJ2-5; perhaps TRBD1 as D (5 bases). V dropped 3 bases and J dropped 2 bases, with 19 bases sitting between them. The V gene's germline CDR1 is MDHEN and CDR2 SYDVKM. The CDR3 runs to 17 residues. In DNA form, the CDR3 reads TGTGCCAGCAGTTTGGGGCTCAGGGTTGGACGGCAAGAGACCCAGTACTTC. It translates to CASSLGLRVGRQETQYF.

V is TRBV29-1 and J is TRBJ1-2, with 9 bases that match TRBD1. Per the germline V gene, CDR1 is SQVTM and CDR2 is ANQGSEA. The CDR3 runs to 14 residues. CDR3 sequence reads: CIIDRGFLSYGYTF. CDR3 nucleotides: TGCATCATTGACAGGGGGTTCCTTAGCTATGGCTACACCTTC.

The chain couples TRBV9 to TRBJ2-2; TRBD2 matches at 8 bases. The germline gives CDR1 SGDLS, CDR2 YYNGEE. The CDR3 runs to 16 residues. V gave up 1 base and J gave up 2 bases; unmatched junction bases: 4. In DNA form, the CDR3 reads TGTGCCAGCAGCGTATTAAGCGGGGGCAACACCGGGGAGCTGTTTTTT. Translating it yields CASSVLSGGNTGELFF. Using reference TRBV9 and TRBJ2-2 for the parts outside the CDR3, the full variable domain is DSGVTQTPKHLITATGQRVTLRCSPRSGDLSVYWYQQSLDQGLQFLIQYYNGEERAKGNILERFSAQQFPDLHSELNLSSLELGDSALYFCASSVLSGGNTGELFFGEGSRLTVL.

The V gene is TRBV15, the J gene TRBJ2-1, with 11 bases identical to TRBD2. The CDR3 has 16 amino acids. Looked up from germline, CDR1 is LNHNV and CDR2 is YYDKDF (reference sequence). V trimming: 0 bases; J trimming: 7 bases; junction bases outside the gene matches: 5. The CDR3 DNA follows: TGTGCCACCAGCAGAGATCGAGCTAGCGGGAGGAATGAGCAGTTCTTC. Its translation is CATSRDRASGRNEQFF. Supplemented by reference TRBV15 and TRBJ2-1, the full variable domain reads DAMVIQNPRYQVTQFGKPVTLSCSQTLNHNVMYWYQQKSSQAPKLLFHYYDKDFNNEADTPDNFQSRRPNTSFCFLDIRSPGLGDTAMYLCATSRDRASGRNEQFFGPGTRLTVL.

The rearrangement uses TRBV20-1 and TRBJ1-6; perhaps TRBD1 as D (6 bases). CDR3 length equals 17 residues. V dropped 3 bases and J dropped 0 bases, with 15 bases sitting between them. CDR1 is DFQATT, CDR2 SNEGSKA, per germline (reference sequence). The chain's CDR3 is CSASLGAPSSYNSPLHF. CDR3 sequence (DNA): TGCAGTGCTAGTTTGGGGGCACCGAGCTCCTATAATTCACCCCTCCACTTT.

The chain has TRBV11-3 and TRBJ2-5; D gene unclear. The V gene's germline CDR1 is SGHNT and CDR2 YENEEA. The CDR3 totals 15 residues. The V gene lost 1 base and the J gene lost 0 bases, with 9 bases spanning the gap. CDR3 sequence reads: CASSLGRRDQETQYF. Written as DNA, the CDR3 is TGTGCCAGCAGCTTAGGTCGGAGAGACCAAGAGACCCAGTACTTC.

The chain carries TRBV7-2 and TRBJ2-3; TRBD2 aligns across 10 bases. V shed 2 bases, J shed 6 bases, and the junction held 5 bases outside the gene matches. This CDR3 region has 15 residues. CDR1 is SGHTA and CDR2 is FQGNSA in the germline V gene. CDR3 region: CASSLSGRAVDTQYF. The CDR3 region has the DNA TGTGCCAGCAGCTTAAGCGGGAGGGCCGTGGATACGCAGTATTTT.

The count of this clone is one. This chain joins TRBV6-6 and TRBJ1-4; tentatively, D is TRBD1 (6 bases). The CDR3 is 17 residues long. The germline V gene has CDR1 MNHNY and CDR2 SVGAGI (reference sequence). V lost 5 bases and J lost 5, with 21 bases in between. The CDR3 protein is CASSLTPAGALNEKLFF. The DNA of the CDR3 is TGTGCCAGCAGTCTGACCCCGGCAGGGGCGTTAAATGAAAAACTGTTTTTT.

Only a few counts were recorded for this clone. The chain has TRBV19 and TRBJ2-1, with TRBD2 matching over 12 bases. Germline V CDR1 and CDR2: LNHDA, SQIVND (reference sequence). The CDR3 spans 16 residues. V lost 6 bases and J lost 3; bases outside the gene matches: 6. The CDR3 nucleotides read TGTGCCAGTAGCGAGACTAGCGGGAGAATCTACAATGAGCAGTTCTTC. Its protein product is CASSETSGRIYNEQFF. The full variable domain, completed using reference TRBV19 and TRBJ2-1, is DGGITQSPKYLFRKEGQNVTLSCEQNLNHDAMYWYRQDPGQGLRLIYYSQIVNDFQKGDIAEGYSVSREKKESFPLTVTSAQKNPTAFYLCASSETSGRIYNEQFFGPGTRLTVL.

A word on this clone: At one of its ends the junction is not consistent with the germline gene, which may arise from a read error. The chain employs TRBV7-9 and TRBJ2-7; TRBD2 matches 9 bases. Germline V gives CDR1 SEHNR, CDR2 FQNEAQ (reference sequence). The CDR3 is 14 amino acids. The chain's CDR3 is CASTLAGESYEQYF. The DNA for the CDR3 is TGTGCCAGCACCTTAGCGGGAGAATCCTACGAGCAGTACTTC.

This chain uses TRBV28 with TRBJ2-1, with D possibly being TRBD1 (6 bases). The CDR3 has 15 amino acids. Germline V CDR1 and CDR2: MDHEN, SYDVKM. Trimming removed 6 bases from V and 1 base from J, with 13 bases in between. This CDR3 is CASRRGSGSYNEQFF. CDR3 bases: TGTGCCAGCAGAAGGGGGTCGGGTTCCTACAATGAGCAGTTCTTC. Based on the CDR3 plus reference TRBV28 and TRBJ2-1, the full variable domain is DVKVTQSSRYLVKRTGEKVFLECVQDMDHENMFWYRQDPGLGLRLIYFSYDVKMKEKGDIPEGYSVSREKKERFSLILESASTNQTSMYLCASRRGSGSYNEQFFGPGTRLTVL.

The V and J genes are TRBV4-1 and TRBJ1-1; TRBD1 aligns across 8 bases. The V gene's germline CDR1 is MGHRA and CDR2 YSYEKL. With V trimmed by 3 bases and J by 2 bases, 14 bases remained unmatched. This CDR3 has 18 amino acids. The chain's CDR3 is CASSQTPGAGGANTEAFF. In nucleotides, the CDR3 is TGCGCCAGCAGCCAGACGCCCGGGGCAGGGGGCGCAAACACTGAAGCTTTCTTT.

V is TRBV6-1 and J is TRBJ2-7; perhaps TRBD1 as D (6 bases). CDR1 is MNHNS, CDR2 SASEGT, per germline. The length of the CDR3 is 16 residues. V dropped 2 bases and J dropped 5 bases, with 19 bases sitting between them. The CDR3 DNA reads as TGTGCCAGCAGTGAAATGGGGACAAAAATCCGCCACGAGCAGTACTTC. The encoded protein is CASSEMGTKIRHEQYF.

This sequence joins TRBV11-1 and TRBJ2-2, with D possibly TRBD2 on 5 matching bases. V gave up 2 bases and J gave up 7 bases, with 8 bases separating them. Germline CDR1 and CDR2: SGHAT and FQDESV (reference sequence). This CDR3 spans 13 amino acids. CDR3 in DNA: TGTGCCAGCAGCTTATCACGGGGCGGGGAGCTGTTTTTT. Translated: CASSLSRGGELFF.

The rearrangement uses TRBV28 and TRBJ2-4, with 9 bases identical to TRBD1. CDR1 is MDHEN, CDR2 SYDVKM, per germline. Germline trimming cut 5 bases from V and 3 bases from J; bases unmatched to any gene: 5. This CDR3 has 15 amino acids. Written as DNA, the CDR3 is TGTGCCAGCAGTGTACAGGGGGCTGGCAAAAACATTCAGTACTTC. Protein product: CASSVQGAGKNIQYF. The whole variable domain, remainder taken from reference TRBV28 and TRBJ2-4, is DVKVTQSSRYLVKRTGEKVFLECVQDMDHENMFWYRQDPGLGLRLIYFSYDVKMKEKGDIPEGYSVSREKKERFSLILESASTNQTSMYLCASSVQGAGKNIQYFGAGTRLSVL.

This chain links TRBV6-4 with TRBJ2-3; D unclear. V lost 0 bases to trimming and J lost 6 bases, with 13 bases between them. The CDR3 loop spans 15 amino acids. Germline CDR1 and CDR2: MRHNA and SNTAGT. CDR3 residues: CASSDSLSHSDTQYF. In nucleotides, the CDR3 is TGTGCCAGCAGTGACTCGCTAAGCCATTCCGATACGCAGTATTTT.